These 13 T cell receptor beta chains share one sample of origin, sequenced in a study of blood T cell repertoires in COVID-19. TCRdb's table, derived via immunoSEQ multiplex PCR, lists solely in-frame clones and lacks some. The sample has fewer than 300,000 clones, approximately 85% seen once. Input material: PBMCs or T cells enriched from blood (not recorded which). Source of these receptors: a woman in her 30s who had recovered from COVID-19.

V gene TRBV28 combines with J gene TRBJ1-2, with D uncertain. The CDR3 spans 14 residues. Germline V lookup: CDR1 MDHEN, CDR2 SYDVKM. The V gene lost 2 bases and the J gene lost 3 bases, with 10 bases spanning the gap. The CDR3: CASSLAQFYYGYTF. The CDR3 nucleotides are TGTGCCAGCAGTTTAGCACAATTCTACTATGGCTACACCTTC.

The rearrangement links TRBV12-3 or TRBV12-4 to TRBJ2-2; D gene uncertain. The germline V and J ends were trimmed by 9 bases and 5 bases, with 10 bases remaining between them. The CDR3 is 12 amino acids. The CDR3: CASYPRTGELFF. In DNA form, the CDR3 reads TGTGCCAGTTATCCGAGGACCGGGGAGCTGTTTTTT.

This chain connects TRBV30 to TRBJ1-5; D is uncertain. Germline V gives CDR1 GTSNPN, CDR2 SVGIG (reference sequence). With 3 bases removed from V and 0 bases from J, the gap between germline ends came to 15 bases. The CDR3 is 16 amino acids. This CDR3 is CAWSSNRVYSNQPQHF. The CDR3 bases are TGTGCCTGGAGCTCCAACAGAGTTTATAGCAATCAGCCCCAGCATTTT.

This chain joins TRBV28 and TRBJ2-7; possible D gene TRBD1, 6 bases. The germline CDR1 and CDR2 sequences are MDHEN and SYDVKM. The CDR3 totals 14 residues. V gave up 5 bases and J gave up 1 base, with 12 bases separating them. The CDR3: CASSQGQSSYEQYF. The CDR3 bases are TGTGCCAGCAGTCAAGGACAGAGTTCCTACGAGCAGTACTTC. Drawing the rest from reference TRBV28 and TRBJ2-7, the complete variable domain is DVKVTQSSRYLVKRTGEKVFLECVQDMDHENMFWYRQDPGLGLRLIYFSYDVKMKEKGDIPEGYSVSREKKERFSLILESASTNQTSMYLCASSQGQSSYEQYFGPGTRLTVT.

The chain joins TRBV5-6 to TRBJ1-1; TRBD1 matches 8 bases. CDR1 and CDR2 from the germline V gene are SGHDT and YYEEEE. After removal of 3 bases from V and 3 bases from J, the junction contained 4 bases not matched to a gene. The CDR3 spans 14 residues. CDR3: CASSWDRMDTEAFF. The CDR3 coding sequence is TGTGCCAGCAGCTGGGACAGGATGGACACTGAAGCTTTCTTT.

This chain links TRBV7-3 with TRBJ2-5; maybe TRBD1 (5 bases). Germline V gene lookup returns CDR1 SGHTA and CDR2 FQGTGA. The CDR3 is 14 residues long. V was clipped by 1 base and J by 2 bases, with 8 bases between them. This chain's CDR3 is CASSLSRDQETQYF. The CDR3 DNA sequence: TGTGCCAGCAGCTTAAGCAGGGATCAAGAGACCCAGTACTTC. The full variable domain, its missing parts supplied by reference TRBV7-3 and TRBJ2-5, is GAGVSQTPSNKVTEKGKYVELRCDPISGHTALYWYRQSLGQGPEFLIYFQGTGAADDSGLPNDRFFAVRPEGSVSTLKIQRTERGDSAVYLCASSLSRDQETQYFGPGTRLLVL.

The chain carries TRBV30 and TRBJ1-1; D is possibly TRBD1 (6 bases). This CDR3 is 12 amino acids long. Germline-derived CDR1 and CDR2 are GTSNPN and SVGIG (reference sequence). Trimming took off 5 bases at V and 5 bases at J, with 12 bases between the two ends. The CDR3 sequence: CAWGGRGTEAFF. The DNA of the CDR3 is TGTGCCTGGGGGGGGCGAGGTACTGAAGCTTTCTTT.

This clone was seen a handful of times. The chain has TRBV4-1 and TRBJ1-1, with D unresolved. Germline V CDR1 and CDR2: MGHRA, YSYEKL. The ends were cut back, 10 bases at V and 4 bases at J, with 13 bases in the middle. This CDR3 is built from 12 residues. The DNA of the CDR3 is TGCGCCACCCGAGACGGGAGCACTGAAGCTTTCTTT. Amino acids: CATRDGSTEAFF.

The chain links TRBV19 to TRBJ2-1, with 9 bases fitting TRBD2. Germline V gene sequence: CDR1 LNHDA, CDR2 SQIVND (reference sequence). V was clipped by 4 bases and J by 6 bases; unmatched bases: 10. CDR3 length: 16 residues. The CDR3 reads CASSRDGAGGPNEQFF. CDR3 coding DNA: TGTGCCAGTAGTAGGGACGGAGCGGGGGGCCCCAATGAGCAGTTCTTC. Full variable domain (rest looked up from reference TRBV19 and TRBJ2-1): DGGITQSPKYLFRKEGQNVTLSCEQNLNHDAMYWYRQDPGQGLRLIYYSQIVNDFQKGDIAEGYSVSREKKESFPLTVTSAQKNPTAFYLCASSRDGAGGPNEQFFGPGTRLTVL.

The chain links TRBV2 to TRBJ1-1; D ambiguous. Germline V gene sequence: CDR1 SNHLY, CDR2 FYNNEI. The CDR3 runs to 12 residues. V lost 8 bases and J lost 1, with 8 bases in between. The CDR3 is CASDGGNTEAFF. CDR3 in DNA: TGTGCCAGCGACGGCGGGAACACTGAAGCTTTCTTT. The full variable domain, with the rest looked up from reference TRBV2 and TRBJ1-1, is EPEVTQTPSHQVTQMGQEVILRCVPISNHLYFYWYRQILGQKVEFLVSFYNNEISEKSEIFDDQFSVERPDGSNFTLKIRSTKLEDSAMYFCASDGGNTEAFFGQGTRLTVV.

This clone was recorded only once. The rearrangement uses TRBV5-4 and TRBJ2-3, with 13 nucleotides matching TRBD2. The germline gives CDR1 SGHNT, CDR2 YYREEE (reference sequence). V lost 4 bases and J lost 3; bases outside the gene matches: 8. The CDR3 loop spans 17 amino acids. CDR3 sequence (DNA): TGTGCCAGCAGCCCCTCGGGACTAGCGGGACGTACAGATACGCAGTATTTT. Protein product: CASSPSGLAGRTDTQYF.

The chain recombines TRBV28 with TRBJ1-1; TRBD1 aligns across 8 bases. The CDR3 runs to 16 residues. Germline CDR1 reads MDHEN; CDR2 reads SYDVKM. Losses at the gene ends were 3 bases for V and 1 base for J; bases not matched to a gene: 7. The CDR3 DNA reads TGTGCCAGCAGTTTGACGACAGGGGTCGAGAACACTGAAGCTTTCTTT. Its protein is CASSLTTGVENTEAFF.

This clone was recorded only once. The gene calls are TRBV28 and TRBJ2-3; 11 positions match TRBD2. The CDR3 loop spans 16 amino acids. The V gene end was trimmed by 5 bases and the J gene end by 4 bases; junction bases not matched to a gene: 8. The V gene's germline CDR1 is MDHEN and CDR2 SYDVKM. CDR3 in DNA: TGTGCCAGCAGTGTGCCTTCTAGCGGGGGGCCAGATACGCAGTATTTT. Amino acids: CASSVPSSGGPDTQYF.